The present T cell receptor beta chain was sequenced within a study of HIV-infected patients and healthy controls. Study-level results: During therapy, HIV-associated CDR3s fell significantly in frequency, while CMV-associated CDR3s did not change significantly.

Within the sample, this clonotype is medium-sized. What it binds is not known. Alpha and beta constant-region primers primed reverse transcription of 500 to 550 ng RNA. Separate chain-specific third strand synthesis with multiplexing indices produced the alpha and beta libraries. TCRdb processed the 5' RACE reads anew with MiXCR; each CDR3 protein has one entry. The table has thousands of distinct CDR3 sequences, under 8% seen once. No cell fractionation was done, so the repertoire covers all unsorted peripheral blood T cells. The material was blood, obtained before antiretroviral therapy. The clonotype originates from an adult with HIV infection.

The CDR3 nucleotides are TGTGCCAGCAGTTTCAAAGTCCGGGGCTACACCTTC. Translating it yields CASSFKVRGYTF. The gene calls are TRBV28 and TRBJ1-2; unclear D gene. CDR3 size: 12 residues. Per germline, CDR1 MDHEN and CDR2 SYDVKM. V lost 3 bases and J lost 8, with 10 bases in between.